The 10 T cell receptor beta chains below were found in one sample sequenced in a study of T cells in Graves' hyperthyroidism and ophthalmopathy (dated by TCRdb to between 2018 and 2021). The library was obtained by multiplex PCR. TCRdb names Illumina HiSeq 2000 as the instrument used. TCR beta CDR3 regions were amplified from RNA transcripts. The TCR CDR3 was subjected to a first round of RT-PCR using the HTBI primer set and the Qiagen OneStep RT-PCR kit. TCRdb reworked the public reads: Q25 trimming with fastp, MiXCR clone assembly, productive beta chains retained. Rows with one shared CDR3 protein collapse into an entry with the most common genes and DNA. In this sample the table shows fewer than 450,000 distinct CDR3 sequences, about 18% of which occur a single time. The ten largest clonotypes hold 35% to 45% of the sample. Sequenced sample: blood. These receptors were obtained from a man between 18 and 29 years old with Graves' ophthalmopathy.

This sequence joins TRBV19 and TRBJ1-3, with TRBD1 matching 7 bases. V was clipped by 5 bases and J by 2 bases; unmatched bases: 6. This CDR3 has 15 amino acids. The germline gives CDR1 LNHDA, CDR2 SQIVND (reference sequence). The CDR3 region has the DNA TGTGCCAGTAGTGTCGACAGGGAACCTGGAAACACCATATATTTT. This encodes CASSVDREPGNTIYF.

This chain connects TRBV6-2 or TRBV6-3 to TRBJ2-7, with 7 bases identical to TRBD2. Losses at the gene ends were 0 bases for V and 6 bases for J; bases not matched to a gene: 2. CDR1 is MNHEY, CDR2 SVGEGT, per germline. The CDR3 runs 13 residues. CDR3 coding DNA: TGTGCCAGCAGTTACTCGGGGACTATCGAGCAGTACTTC. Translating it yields CASSYSGTIEQYF.

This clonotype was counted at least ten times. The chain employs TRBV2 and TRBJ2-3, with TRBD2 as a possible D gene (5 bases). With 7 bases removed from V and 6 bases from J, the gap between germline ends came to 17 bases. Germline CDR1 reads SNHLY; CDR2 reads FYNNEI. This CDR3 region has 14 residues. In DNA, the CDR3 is TGTGCCAGCACTATCTCCCTACCGGGGGATACGCAGTATTTT. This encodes CASTISLPGDTQYF.

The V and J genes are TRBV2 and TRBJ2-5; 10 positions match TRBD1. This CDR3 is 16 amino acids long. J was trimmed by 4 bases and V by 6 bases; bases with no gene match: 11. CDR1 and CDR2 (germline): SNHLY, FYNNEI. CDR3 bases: TGTGCCAGCAGCGCCCACCGGGACAGGGGTTCAGAGACCCAGTACTTC. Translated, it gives CASSAHRDRGSETQYF. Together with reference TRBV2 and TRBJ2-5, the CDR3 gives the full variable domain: EPEVTQTPSHQVTQMGQEVILRCVPISNHLYFYWYRQILGQKVEFLVSFYNNEISEKSEIFDDQFSVERPDGSNFTLKIRSTKLEDSAMYFCASSAHRDRGSETQYFGPGTRLLVL.

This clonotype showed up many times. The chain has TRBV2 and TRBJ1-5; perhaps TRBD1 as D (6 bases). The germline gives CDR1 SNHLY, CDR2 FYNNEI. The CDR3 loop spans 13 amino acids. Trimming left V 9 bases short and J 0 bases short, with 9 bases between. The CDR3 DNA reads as TGTGCCAGTGGACAGTATAGCAATCAGCCCCAGCATTTT. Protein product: CASGQYSNQPQHF.

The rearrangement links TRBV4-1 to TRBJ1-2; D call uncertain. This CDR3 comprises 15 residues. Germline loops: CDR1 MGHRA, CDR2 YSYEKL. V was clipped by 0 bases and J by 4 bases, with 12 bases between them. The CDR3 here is CASSQENAGFYGYTF. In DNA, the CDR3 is TGCGCCAGCAGCCAAGAGAATGCGGGATTCTATGGCTACACCTTC.

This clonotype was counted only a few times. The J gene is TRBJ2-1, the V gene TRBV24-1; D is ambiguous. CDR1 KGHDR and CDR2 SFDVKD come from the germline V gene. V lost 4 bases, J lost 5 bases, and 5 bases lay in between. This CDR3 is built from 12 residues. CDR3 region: CATSDYDNEQFF. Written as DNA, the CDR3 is TGTGCCACCAGTGACTACGACAATGAGCAGTTCTTC.

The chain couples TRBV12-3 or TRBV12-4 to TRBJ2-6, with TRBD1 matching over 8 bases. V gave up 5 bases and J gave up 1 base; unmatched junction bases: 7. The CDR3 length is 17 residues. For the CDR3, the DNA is TGTGCCAGCAGTAGAGGACAGGGCGTGTCTGGGGCCAACGTCCTGACTTTC. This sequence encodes CASSRGQGVSGANVLTF.

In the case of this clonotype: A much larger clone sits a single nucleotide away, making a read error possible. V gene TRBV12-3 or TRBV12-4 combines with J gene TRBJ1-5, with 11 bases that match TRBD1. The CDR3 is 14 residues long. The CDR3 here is CASRDRGRVQPRHF. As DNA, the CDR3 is TGTGCCAGCAGGGACAGGGGGCGAGTCCAGCCCCGGCATTTT.

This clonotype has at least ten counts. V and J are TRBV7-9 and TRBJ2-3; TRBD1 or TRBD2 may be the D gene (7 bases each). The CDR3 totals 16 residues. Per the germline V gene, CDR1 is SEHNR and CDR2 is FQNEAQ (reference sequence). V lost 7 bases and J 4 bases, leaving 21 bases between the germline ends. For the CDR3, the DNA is TGTGCCAGCATCCTTTCCCCCAGGGGGGGAGCAGATACGCAGTATTTT. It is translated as CASILSPRGGADTQYF.